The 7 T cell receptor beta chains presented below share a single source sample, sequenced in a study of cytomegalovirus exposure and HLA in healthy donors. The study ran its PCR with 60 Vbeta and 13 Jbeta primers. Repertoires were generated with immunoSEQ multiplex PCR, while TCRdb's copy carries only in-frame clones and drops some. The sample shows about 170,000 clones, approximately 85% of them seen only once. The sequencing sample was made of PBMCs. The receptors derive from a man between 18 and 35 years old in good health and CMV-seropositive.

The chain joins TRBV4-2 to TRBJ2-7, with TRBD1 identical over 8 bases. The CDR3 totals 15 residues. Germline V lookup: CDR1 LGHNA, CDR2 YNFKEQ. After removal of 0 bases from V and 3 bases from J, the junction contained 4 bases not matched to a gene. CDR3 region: CASSQEGQAVYEQYF. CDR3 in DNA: TGTGCCAGCAGCCAAGAGGGACAGGCGGTCTACGAGCAGTACTTC.

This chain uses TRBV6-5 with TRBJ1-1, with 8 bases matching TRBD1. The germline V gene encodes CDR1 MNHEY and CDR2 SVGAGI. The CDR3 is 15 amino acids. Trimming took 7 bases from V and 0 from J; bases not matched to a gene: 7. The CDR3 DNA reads TGTGCCAGCACATCAGGGACAGGAATGAACACTGAAGCTTTCTTT. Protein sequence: CASTSGTGMNTEAFF.

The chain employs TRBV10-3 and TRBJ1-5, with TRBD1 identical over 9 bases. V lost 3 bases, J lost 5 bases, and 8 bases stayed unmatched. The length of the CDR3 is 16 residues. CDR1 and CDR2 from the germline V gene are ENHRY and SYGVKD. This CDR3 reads CAISDTWTGVDQPQHF. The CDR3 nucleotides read TGTGCCATCAGTGATACTTGGACAGGGGTGGATCAGCCCCAGCATTTT.

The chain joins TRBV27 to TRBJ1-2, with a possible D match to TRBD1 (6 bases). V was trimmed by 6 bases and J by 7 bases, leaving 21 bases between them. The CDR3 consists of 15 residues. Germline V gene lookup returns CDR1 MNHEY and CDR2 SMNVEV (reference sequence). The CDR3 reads CASSSEATGLLGYTF. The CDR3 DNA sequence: TGTGCCAGCAGCTCCGAAGCAACAGGGCTTCTTGGCTACACCTTC.

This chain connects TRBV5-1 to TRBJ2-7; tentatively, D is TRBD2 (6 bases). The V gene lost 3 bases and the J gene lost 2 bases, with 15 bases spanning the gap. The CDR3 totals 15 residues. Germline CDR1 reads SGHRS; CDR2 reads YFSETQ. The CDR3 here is CASSSAPGTPYEQYF. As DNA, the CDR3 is TGCGCCAGCAGCTCGGCTCCCGGGACTCCCTACGAGCAGTACTTC.

The CDR3 sequence is CACEDRGTVSQYF. CDR3 in DNA: TGTGCCTGCGAAGACAGGGGGACGGTCAGTCAGTACTTC. This chain uses TRBV30 with TRBJ2-4, with TRBD1 identical over 9 bases. The V gene's germline CDR1 is GTSNPN and CDR2 SVGIG (reference sequence). V lost 6 bases and J lost 12; bases outside the gene matches: 12. The CDR3 has 13 residues.

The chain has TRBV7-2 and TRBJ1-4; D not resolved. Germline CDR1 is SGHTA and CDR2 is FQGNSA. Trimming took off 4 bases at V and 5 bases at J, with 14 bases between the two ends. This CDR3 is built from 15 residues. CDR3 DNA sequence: TGTGCCAGCAGCTGGCGTAGCGGAGGGAATGAAAAACTGTTTTTT. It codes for CASSWRSGGNEKLFF.